This TCR beta chain was identified in a study of shared clonotypes between healthy human individuals (dated by TCRdb to about 2020). Notes on the research overall: The cohort included a few men and a couple of women between 18 and 49 years of age. To increase sequencing depth and limit assay-specific biases, different laboratories used diverse techniques to prepare libraries and sequence TCR repertoires. Leukapheresis yielded between about 0.94 and 9.5 billion PBMCs per donor. For each donor, CD4 naive and CD4 memory were each given three plates, CD8 naive was given two plates, and CD8 memory was given one plate. The study deeply sequenced blood TCR repertoires of several healthy adults to estimate repertoire size and the extent of clonotype sharing between individuals.

V has 5 bases trimmed and J has 0 bases trimmed; junction bases matching no gene number 7. The CDR3 has 16 amino acids, counting the end cysteine and phenylalanine. CDR3 DNA is the only sequence kept; it has 48 bases, read in frame from the first base. CDR1 is given as SGHAT and CDR2 as FQNNGV, both from the germline V gene. Using the deep immunoSEQ assay, TCR CDR3 regions were amplified from genomic DNA by multiplex PCR. For each cell subset, the extracted genomic DNA was distributed evenly across all wells of several immunoSEQ 96-well plates, and each plate served as one replicate. For sorted subsets, roughly 200 ng of genomic DNA, equivalent to 30,000 or so T cell genomes, went into each replicate PCR. Purified libraries were measured with a Qubit 3.0 fluorometer, size-checked on a Bioanalyzer 2100, and measured again with the KAPA Library Quantification kit. Each immunoSEQ 96-well plate was sequenced on its own single-read 150-cycle Illumina NextSeq 550 flow cell. The source study handled its data this way. Because only junctional sequences without quality scores were contained in the immunoSEQ output, filtering matching that applied to full-length reads could not be performed. To assign V/J genes and CDR3, sequences were annotated using PyIR, a Python wrapper for IgBLAST v1.9, with IMGT germline references. Reads with weak V/J assignments (E-value above 1e-6), missing CDR3, stop codons, out-of-frame junctions, or ambiguous translated residues were removed. V3J clonotypes were defined as sequences sharing the same inferred V gene, J gene, and CDR3 amino acid sequence. Percentage overlap between repertoires was calculated by dividing the number of shared unique clonotypes by the size of the smaller repertoire. Repertoire richness was assessed with RTK rarefaction, the Chao1 estimator, and Recon v2.1 estimates of unobserved clonotypes. For all TCRbeta clonotypes obtained by the gDNA method from several donors, generation probabilities were computed with OLGA. Drawn from immuneACCESS, this table holds only the in-frame rearrangements with V and J called that TCRdb kept. Clones are partly lost; checked studies trace under half to an unresolved V gene and leave the rest unexplained. V, J and clone size reflect that table, while D and trimming were determined from the DNA. This sample comprises some 2.1 million clones, about 93% of them detected only once. Jointly, the top ten make up around 1.7% of the sample.

As concerns this clone: The target of this receptor is not known. No base-level quality is on record; no much larger clone is a single base apart.

Results and caveats for the whole study, not just this receptor: Pairwise subsampling led to the expectation that sequencing depth would affect the degree of clonotype sharing among donors. Sampling was restricted to blood, and TCR repertoires in tissue are likely to differ from TCR repertoires in blood. Naive subsets generally had larger estimated clonotype richness than memory subsets. Higher generation probabilities were observed for clonotypes shared by all four sorted-subset donors than for non-shared clonotypes. When a few donors were compared, the shared fraction of clonotypes was 5% to 6.5% for naive CD4, approximately 3.3% for naive CD8, more than 2% for memory CD4, and about 0.36% for memory CD8. Because the study included only a small number of donors, the genetic and exposure-history diversity represented was limited. Even with the large sequencing depth, rarefaction of the sorted-subset datasets indicated that sequencing was incomplete.

CD8 naive samples were obtained by positive selection for CCR7 among CD45RO-negative cells, yielding a CD45RA+CCR7+ population from which TemRA cells were excluded. The donors were healthy, HIV-negative adults with no recently reported acute infections or vaccinations. All donors were Caucasian adults living in Nashville, Tennessee, USA. Blood was collected by leukapheresis, and PBMCs were isolated by Ficoll-Histopaque density gradient centrifugation and then cryopreserved in liquid nitrogen vapor phase. Purity and quantity of every magnetically sorted T cell population were checked by analytical flow cytometry. Genomic DNA was isolated from each sorted fraction and quantified by UV absorbance on a Nanodrop 2000c.

Material: naive CD8+ T cells from PBMCs. What the cell subset or site label conveys for this sample: CD45RA+CCR7+. The sequence joins TRBV11-2 to TRBJ2-1; 7 of the junction bases match TRBD2. This receptor was identified in a man between 18 and 29 years old in good health. Some clones in this sample may be carry-over from other donors' samples. Here the CDR3 is given as CASSQLAQSSYNEQFF. The nucleotide sequence reads TGTGCCAGCAGCCAACTAGCGCAGAGCTCCTACAATGAGCAGTTCTTC.